This T cell receptor (beta chain) was captured by sequencing in a study of T cell repertoires in cytomegalovirus infection. Study overall: It was recently identified HLA-C-restricted and well-studied HLA-B-restricted CMV epitopes that the study used. Indications came from public TCR beta signatures; they pointed to CMV infection and to a matching HLA type.

TCRdb reprocessed the reads with MiXCR, giving one entry per CDR3 protein. The sample records 300,000 to 400,000 distinct CDR3 sequences, 25% to 30% being singletons. This clonotype was detected only a few times. As yet, its antigen is unknown. With 2 bases removed from V and 2 bases from J, the gap between germline ends came to 7 bases. The CDR3 has 14 amino acids. Whole-study findings and limits: Dominant in the ex vivo response were TCR beta clonotypes restricted by HLA-C and specific for CMV.

This sample comprised cultured PBMCs, obtained from culture after CMV antigen stimulation. This sequence joins TRBV12-3 or TRBV12-4 and TRBJ1-3; D is possibly TRBD1 (6 bases). This receptor was obtained from a human donor in good health (CMV status not recorded). Some clones in this sample may be carry-over from other donors' samples. The CDR3, as DNA: TGTGCCAGCAGTTTATCAGGGGCTGGAAACACCATATATTTT. This sequence encodes CASSLSGAGNTIYF.